This T cell receptor beta chain comes out of a study of T cell responses to AZD1222 COVID-19 vaccine (dated by TCRdb to the early 2020s). Background on the whole study: TCR sequencing covered some 250 trial participants: around 210 given two doses of AZD1222 and around 26 given two doses of MenACWY control vaccine. Enrollment into the trials was organized by age into subgroups of 18-55, 56-69 and 70-plus years, and those subgroups contained roughly 140, 27 and 60 TCR-sequenced participants, respectively. The research as a whole found: Because no day 14 peak-response samples were available, repertoires were characterized only after the peak T cell response. Spike-specific TCR breadth and depth rose significantly after two AZD1222 doses compared with day 0 and with MenACWY recipients. The vaccine-associated CD4 TCRs covered the entire spike protein, and the dominant responses fell in regions 160-218 and 743-854. Participants were mostly white British, with more females than males. The authors suggested clonal diversity may have been underestimated. Epitopes outside the regions mutated in the B.1.351 and B.1.1.7 variants were reportedly recognized by nearly half of the unique spike-specific TCRs. In the small 56-69-year group, the increase in depth fell short of significance, most likely because of low power. Only 5 to 7 AZD1222 recipients were SARS-CoV-2 seropositive at baseline, limiting conclusions about previously exposed vaccinees.

The CDR3 regions of human TCRbeta chains were analyzed by immunosequencing. The paper's data handling went like this. Repertoire TCRs were matched against a reference library of SARS-CoV-2-specific TCRs generated with the MIRA antigen-specificity platform. Breadth meant the fraction of unique TCRs that were SARS-CoV-2-associated, whereas depth meant the fraction of total T cells that were SARS-CoV-2-associated. Using the MIRA data, every spike-specific TCR was mapped to the spike region that the TCR reacted to and assigned to either a CD4 or a CD8 class. Log10-transformed breadth and depth values were compared by one-way ANOVA with Sidak's multiple comparisons tests. Not all clones reach the TCRdb copy of this immuneACCESS table, which keeps in-frame sequences only. Checked studies attribute under half of the gap to unresolved V genes and leave the rest unexplained. Clone size and the V and J calls come from that table; the DNA yielded D and trimming. Counted in this sample were roughly 140,000 clones; 85% to 95% of them appeared once. Jointly, the top ten make up around 1.5% of the sample.

With regard to this clone: It has no known antigen specificity. No base qualities exist here, and no much larger clone lies one base off it.

CDR1 and CDR2, per the germline V gene (reference sequence), are MNHEY and SMNVEV. Trimming costs V 3 bases and J 6 bases, and their ends lie 15 bases apart. The CDR3 sequence holds 16 residues, the cysteine and phenylalanine included. Of all the DNA, just the CDR3 is kept, 48 bases in frame from base 1. The intended sense of this specimen's time point label: about 28 days (+/-7) after the second vaccine dose. AZD1222 recipients whose second dose came at about 4 weeks and those whose second dose came at about 12 weeks were combined into one group, since spike-specific TCR depth and breadth did not differ between the two schedules. Vaccinee samples came from UK trials COV001 and COV002, including a single-blind randomized controlled phase 2/3 trial of AZD1222 (ChAdOx1 nCoV-19) in healthy adults. For TCRbeta chain sequencing, PBMC samples from trial participants were taken at day 0 and at day 28 after the second dose.

This chain is built from TRBV27 and TRBJ1-6, with a tentative D gene TRBD1 over 6 matching bases. The sample was peripheral blood, taken 28 days after the second AZD1222 dose. The sequence was obtained from an adult who received the AZD1222 COVID-19 vaccine. The CDR3 amino acid sequence is: CASSFDPGQPNSPLHF. The DNA sequence reads TGTGCCAGCAGTTTCGACCCGGGACAACCTAATTCACCCCTCCACTTT.